This T cell receptor (beta chain) came from a study of T-cell reconstitution after alpha-beta-depleted transplantation in children. Findings and limits, study-wide: T-cell counts and diversity were attributed mostly to newly produced T cells one year after transplant. Surviving recipient T cells and thymic progenitors underlay high day-60 TCRbeta diversity in some patients. About two months after transplant, alpha-beta T cells reportedly came from several hundred expanded graft clones.

A remark on this clonotype: Its antigen remains unidentified.

Germline V lookup: CDR1 SEHNR, CDR2 FQNEAQ (reference sequence). CDR3 length: 14 residues. V lost 0 bases and J 4 bases, leaving 9 bases between the germline ends. The TCRbeta library was prepared with unique molecular identifiers. Each CDR3 protein gets one entry after TCRdb re-called the PCR reads with MiXCR. The sample contains 750,000 to 950,000 distinct CDR3 sequences, approximately 15% of which appear only once. The rearrangement links TRBV7-9 to TRBJ1-2, with a weak D call TRBD1 (5 bases). This TCR was sampled from a male patient between 5 and 17 years old who had a stem cell transplant for acute lymphoblastic leukemia, so the T cells may come from the graft donor. The sequenced sample was PBMCs, mostly from graft donor cells, obtained 360 days after TCRalphabeta/CD19-depleted stem cell transplant. The CDR3 reads CASSLATGPYGYTF. CDR3 DNA sequence: TGTGCCAGCAGCTTAGCGACGGGACCCTATGGCTACACCTTC.